This TCR beta chain was sequenced in a study of T-cell memory formation after mild COVID-19. Study-wide points: Shrinking CD4+ clones resided mostly in CM and EM, and CD8+ ones in EMRA. Clones that shrank (day 15 to 85) were balanced CD4/CD8, whereas later expanders leaned CD4+. Memory sampled before infection contained some responding clones, suggesting cross-reactive memory joined.

TCRdb re-called the 5' RACE reads with MiXCR, one entry per CDR3 protein. The table records about 130,000 distinct CDR3 sequences, approximately 15% of them present only once. This clonotype appeared a few times. Its antigen is undetermined. Germline lookup yields CDR1 SGHRS and CDR2 YFSETQ. The CDR3 runs 14 residues. V was pared by 2 bases and J by 3 bases, with 12 bases between. Sequencing was done on a sample of PBMCs or a T cell subset sorted from them (not recorded which). The TCR was taken from an adult woman who had mild COVID-19 (a few samples of this study predate the infection). Cell type and time point are not known. The rearrangement links TRBV5-1 to TRBJ2-7; D remains ambiguous. CDR3 nucleotide sequence: TGCGCCAGCAGCTTCCGGACCAGCGACTACGAGCAGTACTTC. It specifies CASSFRTSDYEQYF.